This TCR beta chain was sequenced in a study of shared clonotypes between healthy human individuals. Per the original data handling: Filtering of immunoSEQ junctional sequences could not match full-length read filtering. Sequencing used immunoSEQ multiplex PCR; TCRdb keeps in-frame clones, though not all of them. V, J and clone size were drawn from that table, and D and trimming were deduced from the DNA. The data show over a million clones, 95% to 99% seen once. Study-wide points: Generation probabilities of non-shared clonotypes were lower (relative to those shared by all four donors).

As to this clone: What it binds is not known.

This clonotype was sampled from a man aged 25 to 40 in good health. Sequenced sample: naive CD4+ T cells sorted from blood. Subset reported: CD45RA+ positively selected.

The CDR3 sequence is CASSNIPPSYNEQFF. CDR3 bases: TGTGCCAGCAGCAATATCCCGCCCAGCTACAATGAGCAGTTCTTC. The chain joins TRBV7-2 to TRBJ2-1, with D unresolved. Germline V gene lookup returns CDR1 SGHTA and CDR2 FQGNSA. Trimming shortened V by 5 bases and J by 3 bases, and 14 bases separated the two germline ends. The CDR3 consists of 15 residues.